The 9 T cell receptor beta chains reported below all come from one sample, sequenced in a study of memory CD8 T cells in hepatitis C reinfection. Time point given: pre-reinfection, 55 to 20 weeks before reinfection detection. TCR sequencing was done directly ex vivo on sorted cells, without expansion in vitro. The repertoire was sequenced with immunoSEQ multiplex PCR; TCRdb's copy has only in-frame clones and lacks some. The data show 50,000 or so clones, 89% seen once. The material sequenced was naive CD8+ T cells sorted from blood. The receptors derive from a man younger than 30 with hepatitis C virus infection.

The genes are TRBV28 and TRBJ2-5; 10 nucleotides match TRBD1. Trimming removed 4 bases from V and 3 bases from J; junction bases left unmatched: 8. The V gene's germline CDR1 is MDHEN and CDR2 SYDVKM. The CDR3 runs 16 residues. CDR3 sequence (DNA): TGTGCCAGCAGTTCGGGCCTCGGGACAGGGGAAGAGACCCAGTACTTC. This encodes CASSSGLGTGEETQYF.

This sequence joins TRBV4-1 and TRBJ2-7; maybe TRBD1 (5 bases). CDR1 and CDR2 (germline): MGHRA, YSYEKL. V lost 4 bases and J 0 bases, leaving 7 bases between the germline ends. The CDR3 is made up of 13 amino acids. CDR3 nucleotides: TGCGCCAGCAGCCCCAGGGCCTCCTACGAGCAGTACTTC. It encodes CASSPRASYEQYF.

The chain carries TRBV6-6 and TRBJ2-7, with D possibly being TRBD1 (6 bases). This CDR3 has 14 amino acids. Deletions cut 4 bases from V and 5 bases from J, with 15 bases between. CDR1 and CDR2 from the germline V gene are MNHNY and SVGAGI (reference sequence). The CDR3 spells CASSWRLGANEQYF. CDR3 in DNA: TGTGCCAGCAGTTGGCGTTTGGGGGCTAACGAGCAGTACTTC.

The rearrangement links TRBV4-1 to TRBJ2-5, with D maybe TRBD2 (5 bases). V was pared by 5 bases and J by 1 base, with 8 bases between. The CDR3 runs to 13 residues. Germline CDR1 and CDR2: MGHRA and YSYEKL. The CDR3, as DNA: TGCGCCAGCAGCTCACTAGGCCAAGAGACCCAGTACTTC. It encodes CASSSLGQETQYF.

Here the CDR3 reads CASSRVPVPGLDLQETQYF. Written as DNA, the CDR3 is TGTGCCAGCAGTCGTGTTCCTGTACCCGGACTAGACCTCCAAGAGACCCAGTACTTC. The rearrangement links TRBV5-4 to TRBJ2-5; 7 bases are a match to TRBD2. The CDR3 is made up of 19 amino acids. The germline gives CDR1 SGHNT, CDR2 YYREEE (reference sequence). After removal of 5 bases from V and 1 base from J, the junction contained 20 bases not matched to a gene. Based on the CDR3 plus reference TRBV5-4 and TRBJ2-5, the full variable domain is ETGVTQSPTHLIKTRGQQVTLRCSSQSGHNTVSWYQQALGQGPQFIFQYYREEENGRGNFPPRFSGLQFPNYSSELNVNALELDDSALYLCASSRVPVPGLDLQETQYFGPGTRLLVL.

This rearrangement joins TRBV29-1 to TRBJ2-7; D perhaps matches TRBD1 (6 bases). The CDR3 spans 13 residues. Germline values: CDR1 SQVTM, CDR2 ANQGSEA. Between the trimmed V and J ends, which lost 6 bases and 3 bases, there was a span of 15 bases. Here the CDR3 reads CSVCQAGDYEQYF. CDR3 coding DNA: TGCAGCGTCTGTCAGGCAGGGGACTACGAGCAGTACTTC.

The chain couples TRBV11-2 to TRBJ2-2; 8 nucleotides match TRBD2. Germline CDR1 SGHAT, CDR2 FQNNGV. V shed 3 bases and J 5 bases; nucleotides not matched to a gene: 8. This CDR3 has 16 amino acids. The CDR3, as DNA: TGTGCCAGCAGCTTTGCCGGGACTAGAGGGACCGGGGAGCTGTTTTTT. This codes for CASSFAGTRGTGELFF. The full variable domain, in which reference TRBV11-2 and TRBJ2-2 provide the parts outside the CDR3, is EAGVAQSPRYKIIEKRQSVAFWCNPISGHATLYWYQQILGQGPKLLIQFQNNGVVDDSQLPKDRFSAERLKGVDSTLKIQPAKLEDSAVYLCASSFAGTRGTGELFFGEGSRLTVL.

The genes are TRBV5-1 and TRBJ2-2; D may be TRBD2 (6 bases). The CDR3 has 15 residues. V lost 2 bases, J lost 5 bases, and 13 bases lay in between. Germline loops: CDR1 SGHRS, CDR2 YFSETQ. CDR3: CASSFWQAGTGELFF. The CDR3 bases are TGCGCCAGCAGCTTTTGGCAGGCGGGAACCGGGGAGCTGTTTTTT.

This clone was detected a few times. DNA of the CDR3: TGCGCCAGCGGGTTGGGGGCGTACACTGAAGCTTTCTTT. Protein product: CASGLGAYTEAFF. This chain joins TRBV5-1 and TRBJ1-1; weak D call: TRBD1 (6 bases). This CDR3 is 13 amino acids long. Germline lookup yields CDR1 SGHRS and CDR2 YFSETQ. V was clipped by 7 bases and J by 3 bases, with 13 bases between them.